What follows describes a single T cell receptor (beta chain). Its specificity is not known. Just one base apart from a much larger clone, this may be a read error. Sample-barcoded 5' priming and a J-beta primer mix drove a second PCR of about 7 to 11 cycles. TCRdb reprocessed the 5' RACE reads with MiXCR, giving one entry per CDR3 protein. Counted here are 800,000 to 950,000 distinct CDR3 sequences, 25% to 30% occurring once; the ten biggest clones make up roughly a tenth. The sample is drawn from a study of blood T cells in healthy people across ages. Study observations and caveats: Among T cells, TCR beta diversity per million cells dropped roughly linearly as age rose.

A further study also used this sample, focusing on T cells of mothers and their children.

Sequencing used blood. The clonotype originates from a woman aged 40 to 55 in good health.

The CDR3 DNA reads TGCAGTGCCAAGACAGGGGTCGGCGCGATTGTAGTGCAGTACTTC. Translated, it gives CSAKTGVGAIVVQYF. The chain employs TRBV20-1 and TRBJ2-7, with 8 bases lining up with TRBD1. This CDR3 contains 15 residues. Trimming cost V 6 bases and J 9 bases; bases outside gene matches: 19. The germline V gene encodes CDR1 DFQATT and CDR2 SNEGSKA (reference sequence).